This T cell receptor beta chain comes out of a study of cytotoxic CD8 clonotypes in ibrutinib-treated CLL. Trimming took 0 bases from V and 1 from J, leaving 9 bases between them. There are 15 residues in the CDR3. Germline-derived CDR1 and CDR2 are SGHTA and FQGTGA. Target depth was 1 in 200,000 to 1 in 1 million T cells, about 10x per clonotype. Repertoires were generated with immunoSEQ multiplex PCR, while TCRdb's copy carries only in-frame clones and drops some. The sample includes some 150,000 clones, roughly 76% of them seen just once. This clone showed up many times. This same CDR3 is encoded by further DNA sequences in the sample.

This sequence joins TRBV7-3 and TRBJ1-1; maybe TRBD1 (5 bases). The sample in question was PBMCs, obtained after 24 months of ibrutinib treatment. This receptor was identified in a human donor with chronic lymphocytic leukemia. CDR3 in amino acids: CASSLTGGPNTEAFF. CDR3 coding DNA: TGTGCCAGCAGCTTAACGGGGGGACCGAACACTGAAGCTTTCTTT.